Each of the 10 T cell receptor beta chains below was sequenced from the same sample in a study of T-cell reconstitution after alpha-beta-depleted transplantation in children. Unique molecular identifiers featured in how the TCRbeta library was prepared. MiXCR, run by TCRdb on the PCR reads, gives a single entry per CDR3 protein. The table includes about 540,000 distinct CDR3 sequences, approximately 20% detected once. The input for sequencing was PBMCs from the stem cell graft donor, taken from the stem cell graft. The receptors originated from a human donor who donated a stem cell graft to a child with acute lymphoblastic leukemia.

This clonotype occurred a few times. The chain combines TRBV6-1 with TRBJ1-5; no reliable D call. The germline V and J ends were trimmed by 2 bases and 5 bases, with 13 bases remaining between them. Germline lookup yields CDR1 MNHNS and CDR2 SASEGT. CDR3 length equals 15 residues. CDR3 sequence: CASSELGQIHQPQHF. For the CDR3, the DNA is TGTGCCAGCAGTGAACTAGGGCAGATACATCAGCCCCAGCATTTT.

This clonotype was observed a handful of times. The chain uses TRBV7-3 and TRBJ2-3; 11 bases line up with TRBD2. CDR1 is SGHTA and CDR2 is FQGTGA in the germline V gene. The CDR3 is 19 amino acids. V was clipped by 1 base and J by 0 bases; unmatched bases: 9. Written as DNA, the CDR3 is TGTGCCAGCAGCTTAAAGCCCGGGACTAGCGGATCTAGCACAGATACGCAGTATTTT. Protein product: CASSLKPGTSGSSTDTQYF.

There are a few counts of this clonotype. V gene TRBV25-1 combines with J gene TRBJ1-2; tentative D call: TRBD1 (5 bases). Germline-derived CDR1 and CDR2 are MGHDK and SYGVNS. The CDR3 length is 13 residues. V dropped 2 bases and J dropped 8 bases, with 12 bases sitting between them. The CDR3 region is CASSELGVVGYTF. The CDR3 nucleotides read TGTGCCAGCAGTGAACTAGGGGTCGTAGGCTACACCTTC.

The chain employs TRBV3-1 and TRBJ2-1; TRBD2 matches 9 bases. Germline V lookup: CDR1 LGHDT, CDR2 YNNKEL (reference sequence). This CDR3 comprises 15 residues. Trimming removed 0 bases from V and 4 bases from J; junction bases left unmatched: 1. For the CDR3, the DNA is TGTGCCAGCAGCCAAGAGACTAGCGGATACAATGAGCAGTTCTTC. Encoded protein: CASSQETSGYNEQFF.

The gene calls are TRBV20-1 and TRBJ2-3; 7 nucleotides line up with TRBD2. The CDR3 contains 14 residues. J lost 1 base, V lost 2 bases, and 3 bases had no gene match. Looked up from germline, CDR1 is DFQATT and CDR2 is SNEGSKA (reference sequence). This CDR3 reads CSARPAGRTDTQYF. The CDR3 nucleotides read TGCAGTGCTAGACCAGCGGGACGCACAGATACGCAGTATTTT.

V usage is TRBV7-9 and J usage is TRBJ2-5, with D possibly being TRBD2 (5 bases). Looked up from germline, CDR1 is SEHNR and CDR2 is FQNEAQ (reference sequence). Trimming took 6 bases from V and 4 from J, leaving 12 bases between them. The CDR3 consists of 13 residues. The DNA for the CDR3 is TGTGCCAGCAGACTCGTACTAGGAGAGACCCAGTACTTC. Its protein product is CASRLVLGETQYF.

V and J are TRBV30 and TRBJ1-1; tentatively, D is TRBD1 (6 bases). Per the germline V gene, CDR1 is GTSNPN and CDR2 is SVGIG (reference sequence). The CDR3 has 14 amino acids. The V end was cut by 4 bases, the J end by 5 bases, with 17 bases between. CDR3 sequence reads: CAWTPAGGWTEAFF. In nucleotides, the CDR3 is TGTGCCTGGACCCCCGCCGGGGGCTGGACTGAAGCTTTCTTT.

The CDR3 DNA reads as TGTGCCAGCAGTGAATATCCCGCCTCAGAGACCCAGTACTTC. Its protein is CASSEYPASETQYF. This chain joins TRBV2 and TRBJ2-5; D is ambiguous. Trimming shortened V by 2 bases and J by 4 bases, and 11 bases separated the two germline ends. Germline lookup yields CDR1 SNHLY and CDR2 FYNNEI. The CDR3 extends over 14 amino acids.

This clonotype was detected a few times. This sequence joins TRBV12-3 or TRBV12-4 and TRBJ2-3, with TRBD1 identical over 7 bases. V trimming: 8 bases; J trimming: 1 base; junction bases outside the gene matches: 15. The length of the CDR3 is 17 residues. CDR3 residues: CASGESDRTFGTDTQYF. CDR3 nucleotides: TGTGCCAGCGGGGAGTCGGACAGGACCTTTGGCACAGATACGCAGTATTTT.

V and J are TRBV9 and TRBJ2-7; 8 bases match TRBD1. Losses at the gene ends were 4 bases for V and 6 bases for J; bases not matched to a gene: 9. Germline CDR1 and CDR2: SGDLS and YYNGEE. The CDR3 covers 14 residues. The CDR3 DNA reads TGTGCCAGCAGCAGAGGACAGGGAACGCCCGAGCAGTACTTC. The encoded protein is CASSRGQGTPEQYF.